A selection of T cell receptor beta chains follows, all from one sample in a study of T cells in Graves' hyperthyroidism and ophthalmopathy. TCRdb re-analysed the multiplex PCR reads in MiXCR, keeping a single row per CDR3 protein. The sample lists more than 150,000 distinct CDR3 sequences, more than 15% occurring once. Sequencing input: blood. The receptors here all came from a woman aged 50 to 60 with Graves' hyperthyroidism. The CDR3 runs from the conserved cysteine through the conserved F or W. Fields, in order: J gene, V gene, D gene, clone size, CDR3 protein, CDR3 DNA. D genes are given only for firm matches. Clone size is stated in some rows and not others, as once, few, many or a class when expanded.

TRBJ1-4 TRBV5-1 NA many CASSLGPGNEKLFF TGCGCCAGCAGCTTGGGGCCGGGGAATGAAAAACTGTTTTTT
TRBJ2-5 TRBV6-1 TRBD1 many CASRLTTGGKETQYF TGTGCCAGCAGGTTAACTACAGGGGGCAAAGAGACCCAGTACTTC
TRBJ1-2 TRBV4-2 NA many CASSQGTVLTF TGTGCCAGCAGCCAAGGGACAGTGCTCACCTTC
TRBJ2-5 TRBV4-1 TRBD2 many CASSQGTSGAQETQYF TGCGCCAGCAGCCAAGGGACTAGCGGGGCCCAAGAGACCCAGTACTTC
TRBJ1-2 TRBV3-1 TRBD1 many CASSHWDRFYGYTF TGTGCCAGCAGCCATTGGGACAGATTCTATGGCTACACCTTC
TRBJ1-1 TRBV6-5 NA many CASSYAGRRAFF TGTGCCAGCAGTTACGCAGGGAGGAGGGCTTTCTTT
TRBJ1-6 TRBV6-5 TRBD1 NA CASSYSGGRSPLHF TGTGCCAGCAGTTACTCAGGGGGCAGGTCACCCCTCCACTTT
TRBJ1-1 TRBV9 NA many CASSVGIGAGNTEAFF TGTGCCAGCAGCGTAGGAATCGGGGCGGGGAACACTGAAGCTTTCTTT
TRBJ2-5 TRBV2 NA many CATGTTQETQYF TGTGCCACCGGGACAACTCAAGAGACCCAGTACTTC
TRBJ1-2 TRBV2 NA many CASAQSNNYGYTF TGTGCCAGCGCCCAATCGAATAACTATGGCTACACCTTC
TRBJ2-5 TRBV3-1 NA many CASSQTGTARGTQYF TGTGCCAGCAGCCAAACCGGGACCGCCCGGGGGACCCAGTACTTC
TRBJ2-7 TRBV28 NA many CASRPGGTGSYEQYF TGTGCCAGCAGGCCTGGGGGCACAGGGTCCTACGAGCAGTACTTC
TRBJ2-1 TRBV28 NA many CASSFILGAGANNEQFF TGTGCCAGCAGTTTCATCCTTGGGGCAGGGGCTAACAATGAGCAGTTCTTC
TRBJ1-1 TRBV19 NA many CASRHQEGIAEAFF TGTGCCAGTAGACACCAGGAGGGAATAGCTGAAGCTTTCTTT
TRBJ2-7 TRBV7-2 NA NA CASSQGGTHYYEQYF TGTGCCAGCAGTCAAGGGGGGACTCACTACTACGAGCAGTACTTC
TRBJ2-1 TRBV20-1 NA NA CSAMRTNHNEQFF TGCAGTGCTATGAGGACGAACCACAATGAGCAGTTCTTC
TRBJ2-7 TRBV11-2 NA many CASSLWEDYFEQYF TGTGCCAGCAGCTTATGGGAGGACTACTTCGAGCAGTACTTC
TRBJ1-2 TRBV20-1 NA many CSAPNGDNYGYTF TGCAGTGCCCCAAATGGGGATAACTATGGCTACACCTTC
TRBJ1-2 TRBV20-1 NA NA CSARGQSYGYTF TGCAGTGCTAGAGGACAGTCCTATGGCTACACCTTC
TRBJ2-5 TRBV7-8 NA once CASSQGHTGTETQYF TGTGCCAGCAGCCAAGGACACACAGGGACGGAGACCCAGTACTTC
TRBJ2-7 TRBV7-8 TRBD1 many CASSHRGAYEQYF TGTGCCAGCAGCCACAGGGGAGCCTACGAGCAGTACTTC
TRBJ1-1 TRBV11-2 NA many CASSLHARLNTEAFF TGTGCCAGCAGCTTACACGCCCGGTTGAACACTGAAGCTTTCTTT
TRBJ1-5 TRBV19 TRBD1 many CASRRTGYYSNQPQHF TGTGCCAGTAGGAGGACAGGATACTATAGCAATCAGCCCCAGCATTTT
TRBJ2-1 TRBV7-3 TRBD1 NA CASSPPGAGGNEQFF TGTGCCAGCAGCCCCCCCGGGGCAGGGGGAAATGAGCAGTTCTTC
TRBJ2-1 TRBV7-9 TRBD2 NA CASSLGPGLAGGILYEQFF TGTGCCAGCAGCTTAGGACCTGGACTAGCGGGAGGGATTCTATATGAGCAGTTCTTC
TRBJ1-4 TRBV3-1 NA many CASRESGNRDEKLFF TGTGCCAGCAGGGAGTCCGGGAACCGAGATGAAAAACTGTTTTTT
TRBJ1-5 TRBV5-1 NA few CASSLGAWDGPGNQPRHF TGCGCCAGCAGCTTGGGGGCTTGGGACGGTCCAGGCAATCAGCCCCGGCATTTT
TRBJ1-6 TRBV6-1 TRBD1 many CASSTGTGSSYNSPLHF TGTGCCAGCAGTACCGGGACAGGGAGCTCCTATAATTCACCCCTCCACTTT